These 26 T cell receptor beta chains share one sample of origin, sequenced in a study of T cell responses to AZD1222 COVID-19 vaccine. Produced via immunoSEQ multiplex PCR; TCRdb's table is partial and in-frame only. The sample yields about 100,000 clones, less than 90% seen once. This specimen consisted of peripheral blood, obtained on day 0 of AZD1222 vaccination. These receptors came from an adult in good health.

The chain has TRBV10-2 and TRBJ2-1; 12 nucleotides line up with TRBD2. The germline CDR1 and CDR2 sequences are WSHSY and SAAADI. The CDR3 sequence is 14 residues long. V lost 8 bases to trimming and J lost 3 bases; unmatched junction nucleotides: 2. CDR3 DNA sequence: TGCGCCAGCCTAGCGGGAGGGGGCTACAATGAGCAGTTCTTC. Translated: CASLAGGGYNEQFF.

The V and J genes are TRBV2 and TRBJ2-7; no reliable D call. V gave up 3 bases and J gave up 3 bases, with 6 bases separating them. Germline V CDR1 and CDR2: SNHLY, FYNNEI. The CDR3 contains 12 residues. This CDR3 reads CASSEDHYEQYF. CDR3 sequence (DNA): TGTGCCAGCAGTGAGGACCACTACGAGCAGTACTTC.

The chain is built from TRBV12-3 or TRBV12-4 and TRBJ1-6; D remains unclear. Between the trimmed V and J ends, which lost 7 bases and 10 bases, there was a span of 11 bases. The CDR3 length is 12 residues. CDR3 sequence reads: CASTQSSSPLHF. In DNA form, the CDR3 reads TGTGCCAGCACCCAGTCATCCTCACCCCTCCACTTT.

The chain employs TRBV6-6 and TRBJ1-6; weak D call: TRBD1 (6 bases). V was shortened by 4 bases and J by 4 bases, with 14 bases between the two germline ends. The CDR3 has 16 residues. CDR1 and CDR2 (germline): MNHNY, SVGAGI (reference sequence). The DNA for the CDR3 is TGTGCCAGCAGTTCAGGGGCGATAGTTTATAATTCACCCCTCCACTTT. This codes for CASSSGAIVYNSPLHF.

The rearrangement joins TRBV9 to TRBJ2-7; a possible D gene is TRBD2 (5 bases). CDR1 SGDLS and CDR2 YYNGEE come from the germline V gene. V lost 6 bases, J lost 5 bases, and 15 bases lay in between. The length of the CDR3 is 13 residues. CDR3 sequence: CASTREGDNEQYF. The CDR3 DNA sequence: TGTGCCAGCACCCGAGAGGGAGATAACGAGCAGTACTTC.

The chain employs TRBV4-2 and TRBJ2-1, with 13 positions matching TRBD2. Germline V gene data show CDR1 as LGHNA and CDR2 as YNFKEQ. This CDR3 spans 19 amino acids. The J segment lost 7 bases and the V segment lost 0 bases, leaving 12 bases of the junction unmatched. CDR3 DNA sequence: TGTGCCAGCAGCCAAGAAGGACTAGCGGGAGTAAGAGGAGAAAATGAGCAGTTCTTC. It is translated as CASSQEGLAGVRGENEQFF.

This chain connects TRBV28 to TRBJ1-1; no clear D. The CDR3 extends over 16 amino acids. In germline, CDR1 is MDHEN, CDR2 SYDVKM. Deletions cut 5 bases from V and 1 base from J, with 17 bases between. The CDR3 DNA follows: TGTGCCAGCAGTCCCCACGCACTCAGGCCGAACACTGAAGCTTTCTTT. Translating it yields CASSPHALRPNTEAFF.

The DNA for the CDR3 is TGTGCCAGCAGGGGGGGGACAGGGATCAACGAGCAGTACTTC. Protein product: CASRGGTGINEQYF. The rearrangement uses TRBV28 and TRBJ2-7, with TRBD1 matching over 9 bases. After removal of 6 bases from V and 5 bases from J, the junction contained 8 bases not matched to a gene. This CDR3 is 14 amino acids long. CDR1 and CDR2 (germline): MDHEN, SYDVKM.

This chain links TRBV6-2 or TRBV6-3 with TRBJ2-1; no firm D call. V gave up 5 bases and J gave up 6 bases, with 8 bases separating them. The germline CDR1 and CDR2 sequences are MNHEY and SVGEGT. The CDR3 is 12 amino acids. The CDR3 DNA reads as TGTGCCAGCAGTCCGGAGCTCAATGAGCAGTTCTTC. Its protein is CASSPELNEQFF.

This chain joins TRBV5-1 and TRBJ2-5; TRBD1 or TRBD2 may be the D gene (5 bases each). The ends were cut back, 2 bases at V and 4 bases at J, with 15 bases in the middle. The CDR3 runs 15 residues. Germline V lookup: CDR1 SGHRS, CDR2 YFSETQ. CDR3: CASSFTWERGETQYF. The CDR3 region has the DNA TGCGCCAGCAGCTTCACGTGGGAGAGGGGAGAGACCCAGTACTTC.

J is TRBJ2-2 and V is TRBV28; 9 bases are a match to TRBD1. The V and J ends lost 5 bases and 4 bases, in that order; junction bases with no gene match: 5. There are 15 residues in the CDR3. CDR1 is MDHEN, CDR2 SYDVKM, per germline. The CDR3, as DNA: TGTGCCAGCAGTCCCGGACAGGGGAGCACCGGGGAGCTGTTTTTT. Translated, it gives CASSPGQGSTGELFF. The full variable domain, its missing parts supplied by reference TRBV28 and TRBJ2-2, is DVKVTQSSRYLVKRTGEKVFLECVQDMDHENMFWYRQDPGLGLRLIYFSYDVKMKEKGDIPEGYSVSREKKERFSLILESASTNQTSMYLCASSPGQGSTGELFFGEGSRLTVL.

The V call is TRBV3-1 (or the pseudogene TRBV3-2), the J call TRBJ1-1; 10 nucleotides align to TRBD1. Germline loops: CDR1 LGHDT, CDR2 YNNKEL (reference sequence). CDR3 length: 17 residues. J lost 2 bases, V lost 3 bases, and 9 bases had no gene match. CDR3 sequence (DNA): TGTGCCAGCAGCCACGGGACAGGGGACCTCCGCAACACTGAAGCTTTCTTT. Translation: CASSHGTGDLRNTEAFF.

J is TRBJ2-7 and V is TRBV6-2 or TRBV6-3; TRBD2 aligns across 7 bases. V was pared by 5 bases and J by 6 bases, with 10 bases of the junction left unmatched. The CDR3 contains 14 residues. Germline CDR1 MNHEY, CDR2 SVGEGT. The CDR3 nucleotides read TGTGCCAGCAGTCACCGGGACTATCTGGGCGAGCAGTACTTC. As protein: CASSHRDYLGEQYF.

The CDR3 DNA reads TGTGCCAGCAGTTTATCGGCGAACACCGGGGAGCTGTTTTTT. Its protein product is CASSLSANTGELFF. The chain joins TRBV27 to TRBJ2-2; no reliable D call. Germline CDR1 MNHEY, CDR2 SMNVEV (reference sequence). Trimming stripped 0 bases from V and 0 bases from J, with 2 bases between. This CDR3 has 14 residues.

The chain carries TRBV9 and TRBJ2-1, with 8 nucleotides matching TRBD1. V trimming: 4 bases; J trimming: 8 bases; junction bases outside the gene matches: 5. CDR1 and CDR2 from the germline V gene are SGDLS and YYNGEE. The CDR3 consists of 13 residues. In DNA form, the CDR3 reads TGTGCCAGCAGCCCCGACAGGGGACATGAGCAGTTCTTC. Residues: CASSPDRGHEQFF.

The genes are TRBV6-5 and TRBJ1-1; maybe TRBD1 (5 bases). The germline gives CDR1 MNHEY, CDR2 SVGAGI. With 0 bases removed from V and 5 bases from J, the gap between germline ends came to 10 bases. The CDR3 totals 14 residues. The CDR3 here is CASSYSDIWTEAFF. CDR3 nucleotide sequence: TGTGCCAGCAGTTACTCGGACATATGGACTGAAGCTTTCTTT.

The chain employs TRBV25-1 and TRBJ2-3; 9 nucleotides match TRBD1. CDR3 length equals 13 residues. Germline V lookup: CDR1 MGHDK, CDR2 SYGVNS. V was pared by 7 bases and J by 4 bases, with 3 bases of the junction left unmatched. The CDR3 protein is CASIRQGADTQYF. Written as DNA, the CDR3 is TGTGCCAGCATCCGACAGGGGGCAGATACGCAGTATTTT.

The J gene is TRBJ2-1, the V gene TRBV7-9, with TRBD2 matching 9 bases. CDR3 size: 13 residues. J was trimmed by 7 bases and V by 8 bases; bases with no gene match: 6. Germline CDR1 is SEHNR and CDR2 is FQNEAQ (reference sequence). CDR3 sequence reads: CASRLAVMNEQFF. Written as DNA, the CDR3 is TGTGCCAGCCGACTAGCGGTTATGAATGAGCAGTTCTTC.

J is TRBJ2-2 and V is TRBV4-1; 9 bases line up with TRBD2. Germline V gene sequence: CDR1 MGHRA, CDR2 YSYEKL. CDR3 length: 16 residues. V lost 4 bases, J lost 4 bases, and 7 bases stayed unmatched. The CDR3 region has the DNA TGCGCCAGCAGCCCGGGAGTAGCGGGAGTCACCGGGGAGCTGTTTTTT. Its translation is CASSPGVAGVTGELFF.

This sequence joins TRBV5-4 and TRBJ1-2; possible D gene TRBD1, 6 bases. The CDR3 loop spans 15 amino acids. CDR1 and CDR2 from the germline V gene are SGHNT and YYREEE (reference sequence). The ends were cut back, 7 bases at V and 4 bases at J, with 20 bases in the middle. In nucleotides, the CDR3 is TGTGCCAGCCTACCCCAACCGGGCAGGGGCTATGGCTACACCTTC. Translation gives CASLPQPGRGYGYTF.

This chain connects TRBV5-4 to TRBJ2-7; TRBD2 agrees at 8 bases. This CDR3 contains 14 residues. The V gene's germline CDR1 is SGHNT and CDR2 YYREEE (reference sequence). Trimming removed 0 bases from V and 5 bases from J; junction bases left unmatched: 4. This chain's CDR3 is CASSLAGGPHEQYF. CDR3 nucleotide sequence: TGTGCCAGCAGCTTGGCGGGAGGGCCGCACGAGCAGTACTTC.

This clone has just a few counts. The chain links TRBV28 to TRBJ1-2, with 7 bases aligning to TRBD1. The CDR3 has 14 amino acids. The V and J ends lost 6 bases and 5 bases, in that order; junction bases with no gene match: 9. In germline, CDR1 is MDHEN, CDR2 SYDVKM. CDR3 protein: CASSRPLTGYGYTF. The CDR3 nucleotides read TGTGCCAGCAGCCGTCCCCTGACAGGGTATGGCTACACCTTC.

The rearrangement links TRBV4-1 to TRBJ2-2; D possibly corresponds to TRBD2 (5 bases). Trimming stripped 1 base from V and 4 bases from J, with 13 bases between. Germline V lookup: CDR1 MGHRA, CDR2 YSYEKL. The CDR3 consists of 16 residues. The CDR3 loop is CASSQAPSGITGELFF. CDR3 sequence (DNA): TGCGCCAGCAGCCAAGCACCGTCCGGGATCACCGGGGAGCTGTTTTTT.

This clone showed up just a few times. This sequence joins TRBV11-2 and TRBJ2-3, with a weak D call TRBD2 (6 bases). Germline V CDR1 and CDR2: SGHAT, FQNNGV. The germline V and J ends were trimmed by 2 bases and 5 bases, with 14 bases remaining between them. The CDR3 covers 15 residues. This chain's CDR3 is CASSLMEGLKDTQYF. The CDR3 coding sequence is TGTGCCAGCAGCTTAATGGAGGGCCTTAAAGATACGCAGTATTTT.

The chain recombines TRBV9 with TRBJ2-3; 9 bases agree with TRBD2. With 4 bases clipped from V and 4 bases from J, the junction kept 10 bases outside the gene matches. The length of the CDR3 is 16 residues. Germline V lookup: CDR1 SGDLS, CDR2 YYNGEE. CDR3 in amino acids: CASSLRTSAISDTQYF. The DNA of the CDR3 is TGTGCCAGCAGCCTAAGGACTAGCGCGATTTCAGATACGCAGTATTTT. Variable domain in full (rest from reference TRBV9 and TRBJ2-3): DSGVTQTPKHLITATGQRVTLRCSPRSGDLSVYWYQQSLDQGLQFLIQYYNGEERAKGNILERFSAQQFPDLHSELNLSSLELGDSALYFCASSLRTSAISDTQYFGPGTRLTVL.

The chain has TRBV7-3 and TRBJ2-7; D not certain. The CDR3 is 13 amino acids. V lost 0 bases, J lost 5 bases, and 8 bases lay in between. In germline, CDR1 is SGHTA, CDR2 FQGTGA. The CDR3 DNA sequence: TGTGCCAGCAGCTTAACCCCCAACGACGAGCAGTACTTC. It codes for CASSLTPNDEQYF.